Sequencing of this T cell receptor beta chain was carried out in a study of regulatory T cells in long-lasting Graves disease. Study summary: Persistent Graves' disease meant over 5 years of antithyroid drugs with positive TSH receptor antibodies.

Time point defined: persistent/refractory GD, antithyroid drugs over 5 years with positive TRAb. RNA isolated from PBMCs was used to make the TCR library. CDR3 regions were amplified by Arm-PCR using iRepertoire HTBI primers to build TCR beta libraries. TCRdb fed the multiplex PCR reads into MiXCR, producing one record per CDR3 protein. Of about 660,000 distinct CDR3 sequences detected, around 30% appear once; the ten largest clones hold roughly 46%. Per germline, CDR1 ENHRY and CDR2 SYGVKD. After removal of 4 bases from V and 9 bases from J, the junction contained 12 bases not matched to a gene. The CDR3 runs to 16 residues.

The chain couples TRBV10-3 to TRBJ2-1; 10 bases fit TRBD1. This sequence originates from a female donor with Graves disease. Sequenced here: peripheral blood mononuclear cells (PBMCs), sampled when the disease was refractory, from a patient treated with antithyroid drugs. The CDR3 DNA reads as TGTGCCATCAGTGCCGGGACAGGGGTATTAGCAAGTGAGCAGTTCTTC. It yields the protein CAISAGTGVLASEQFF.